This T cell receptor (beta chain) stems from a study of tumor-infiltrating lymphocytes in glioblastoma multiforme. Multiple V-beta primers and a C-beta primer amplified TCRB from RNA. These TCRB libraries lack any described unique molecular identifiers. Using its own MiXCR run on the multiplex PCR reads, TCRdb lists one record per CDR3 protein. The sample holds 25,000 to 40,000 distinct CDR3 sequences, roughly 64% seen once. Whole-study results and caveats: The TCR and somatic mutation analysis included just one glioblastoma patient. No surface-marker sorting into functional T cell subtypes was done. Detected clone frequencies may not reflect cell counts, being RNA-based.

About this clonotype: Its antigen remains unidentified.

The sequencing input was brain tumor tissue. This sequence was found in a male donor with glioblastoma.

The DNA of the CDR3 is TGCAGTGCTAGAGATTTTGTCTTTGGGACTTCTCAAGAGACCCAGTACTTC. Its translation is CSARDFVFGTSQETQYF. The genes are TRBV20-1 and TRBJ2-5; TRBD2 is a possible D gene (6 bases). V was cut by 0 bases and J by 2 bases, with 19 bases left in between. Germline lookup yields CDR1 DFQATT and CDR2 SNEGSKA (reference sequence). This CDR3 has 17 amino acids.